This TCR beta chain was sequenced for a study of blood T cell repertoires in COVID-19. Across the whole study: Collection of acute and convalescent COVID-19 samples took place in the United States, Italy and Spain.

Per the original methods: Estimation of nucleated cell counts was performed using reference gene primer amplification. Using immunoSEQ multiplex PCR, the repertoire was profiled, and TCRdb retains in-frame clones only, with some absent. That table is the source of V, J and clone size, and D and trimming were worked out from the DNA. The table has about 220,000 clones, 75% to 90% seen once. The V segment lost 6 bases and the J segment 8 bases; nucleotides outside the gene matches: 6. The CDR3 runs to 13 residues. Enrollees, about 18 to 89 years old, lived in 25 or so US areas. Participants had their cohort set by participant-reported clinical history.

Sequencing was performed on PBMCs or T cells enriched from blood (not recorded which). This receptor was obtained from a woman aged 40 to 55 with acute COVID-19. The rearrangement links TRBV12-3 or TRBV12-4 to TRBJ1-1; 10 nucleotides align to TRBD1. CDR3 DNA sequence: TGTGCCAGCAGCGAAGACAGGGGGCGGGAAGCTTTCTTT. This codes for CASSEDRGREAFF.